Sequencing of this T cell receptor (beta chain) was carried out in a study of T cells in Graves' hyperthyroidism and ophthalmopathy. As for the study in general: Blood from the periphery was taken at initial diagnosis, before any treatment. Whole-study findings and limits: In simple terms, a model built on 13 V-J features told ophthalmopathy apart from stable hyperthyroidism.

Germline-derived CDR1 and CDR2 are SGDLS and YYNGEE. Losses at the gene ends were 0 bases for V and 6 bases for J; bases not matched to a gene: 9. The CDR3 extends over 16 amino acids. Amplified TCR beta CDR3 regions derived from RNA transcripts. The TCR CDR3 first-round RT-PCR relied on the HTBI primer set. TCRdb independently ran MiXCR on the multiplex PCR reads; one entry per CDR3 protein. Of fewer than 450,000 distinct CDR3 sequences listed, about 17% are singletons. Orbital computed tomography and thyroid ultrasound, together with serum TRAb and thyroxine and clinical symptoms, were used for diagnoses. The authors took PBMCs from 10 ml fresh peripheral blood. This clonotype has more than one count but fewer than ten. The antigen remains unidentified.

Material for sequencing was blood. The clonotype originates from a woman aged 30 to 39 with Graves' hyperthyroidism that later progressed to Graves' ophthalmopathy. This chain joins TRBV9 and TRBJ2-1; 7 positions match TRBD2. The CDR3 here is CASSVGGLGRGNEQFF. The CDR3 DNA reads as TGTGCCAGCAGCGTAGGTGGACTTGGGAGGGGCAATGAGCAGTTCTTC.